Many counts were recorded for the clone carrying this T cell receptor (beta chain). The antigen remains undetermined. The data stem from a study of molecular identifiers for immune sequencing clone quantification. Study findings and constraints: Detecting spiked Jurkat TCR RNA from one cell among around 930,000 naive cells was reportedly possible.

Naive CD8 libraries used 20,000 to 1,000,000 sorted cells and 10%, 30% or 50% RNA. As CD8+CD4-CCR7+CD45RA+ cells, naive CD8 T cells were sorted. The CDR3 extends over 14 amino acids. V shed 4 bases and J 2 bases; nucleotides not matched to a gene: 3. Per germline, CDR1 LGHDT and CDR2 YNNKEL (reference sequence). One entry per CDR3 protein, called by TCRdb with MiXCR from the PCR reads. In the table there are 70,000 to 95,000 distinct CDR3 sequences, 19% of which are singletons. The sequence came from a human donor in good health. Some libraries in this study had Jurkat cell RNA spiked in. The rearrangement joins TRBV3-1 to TRBJ2-3; 7 bases line up with TRBD2. Sequencing used naive CD8+ T cells from blood, with Jurkat cell RNA spiked in. Subset: FACS-sorted CD8+CD4-CCR7+CD45RA+ naive T cells. The CDR3 DNA sequence: TGTGCCAGCAGCCGAGGACTAGACACAGATACGCAGTATTTT. It codes for CASSRGLDTDTQYF.